The following is a TCR beta chain sequence with its context. The antigen is undetermined. The data belong to a study of T cells in localized non-small cell lung cancer. Study-wide findings and caveats: In uninvolved adjacent lung, T cell clonality reached its highest value, exceeding tumor. Out of the top 100 tumor clones, a median approximately 57 were seen in adjacent lung. Tumor samples were not multi-region, leaving intratumor heterogeneity unexcluded.

The junction had 11 bases not matched to a gene; V was cut back by 4 bases and J by 6 bases. The CDR3 consists of 16 residues. CDR1 and CDR2 (germline): SGHRS, YFSETQ. The method was immunoSEQ multiplex PCR; TCRdb's version includes in-frame clones alone and lacks a portion of them. The sample includes roughly 90,000 clones, approximately 90% of them seen just once. The genes are TRBV5-1 and TRBJ2-2; the match to TRBD2 covers 8 bases. The specimen comprised PBMCs, sampled before any cancer treatment. This receptor was obtained from a woman aged 35 to 70 with stage II squamous cell lung carcinoma. CDR3 in DNA: TGCGCCAGCAGCCGTGGGACTAGTCCTGTGGCCGGGGAGCTGTTTTTT. It yields the protein CASSRGTSPVAGELFF. Variable domain in full (rest from reference TRBV5-1 and TRBJ2-2): KAGVTQTPRYLIKTRGQQVTLSCSPISGHRSVSWYQQTPGQGLQFLFEYFSETQRNKGNFPGRFSGRQFSNSRSEMNVSTLELGDSALYLCASSRGTSPVAGELFFGEGSRLTVL.